Below, 6 T cell receptor beta chains from the same sample are listed, as sequenced in a study of post-analysis software for immune sequencing data. Every TCR beta cDNA library bore unique molecular identifiers. TCRdb re-analysed the PCR reads in MiXCR, keeping a single row per CDR3 protein. This sample yields roughly 400,000 distinct CDR3 sequences, of which about 40% are seen a single time; approximately 7.6% belongs to the top ten. Their antigens remain unidentified. Study observations and caveats: Patients used four to six TRBV segments, including TRBV5-6, TRBV5-1 and TRBV20-1, more often than controls.

The sequencing sample was made of blood. The receptor set was obtained from a girl aged 2 to 9 with multiple sclerosis.

The rearrangement uses TRBV7-2 and TRBJ2-7; a possible D gene is TRBD2 (6 bases). V was clipped by 4 bases and J by 0 bases, with 16 bases between them. The CDR3 runs to 16 residues. The germline gives CDR1 SGHTA, CDR2 FQGNSA. CDR3 sequence reads: CASSSRGTVSSYEQYF. CDR3 in DNA: TGTGCCAGCAGCTCCCGCGGGACTGTATCCTCCTACGAGCAGTACTTC. Together with reference TRBV7-2 and TRBJ2-7, the CDR3 gives the full variable domain: GAGVSQSPSNKVTEKGKDVELRCDPISGHTALYWYRQSLGQGLEFLIYFQGNSAPDKSGLPSDRFSAERTGGSVSTLTIQRTQQEDSAVYLCASSSRGTVSSYEQYFGPGTRLTVT.

This clonotype was seen a few times. This chain uses TRBV5-1 with TRBJ2-5, with a weak D call TRBD2 (5 bases). The CDR3 length is 14 residues. From germline, CDR1 is SGHRS and CDR2 YFSETQ. V dropped 2 bases and J dropped 0 bases, with 8 bases sitting between them. CDR3 nucleotide sequence: TGCGCCAGCAGCTTTAGCGATTACCAAGAGACCCAGTACTTC. The encoded protein is CASSFSDYQETQYF.

J is TRBJ2-7 and V is TRBV20-1; 11 bases align to TRBD2. Germline assignment: CDR1 DFQATT and CDR2 SNEGSKA (reference sequence). V lost 4 bases to trimming and J lost 3 bases; unmatched junction nucleotides: 8. The CDR3 totals 15 residues. The CDR3 spells CSAILAGGPNYEQYF. The CDR3, as DNA: TGCAGTGCTATATTAGCGGGAGGGCCCAACTACGAGCAGTACTTC.

The V and J genes are TRBV7-2 and TRBJ2-3; possible D gene TRBD2, 5 bases. Germline CDR1 is SGHTA and CDR2 is FQGNSA. V shed 7 bases and J shed 0 bases, with 14 bases lying between them. This CDR3 has 15 amino acids. CDR3 loop: CASTRTGTSTDTQYF. The CDR3 DNA reads TGTGCCAGCACCCGGACTGGTACTAGCACAGATACGCAGTATTTT. Looking up the rest from reference TRBV7-2 and TRBJ2-3 gives the full variable domain: GAGVSQSPSNKVTEKGKDVELRCDPISGHTALYWYRQSLGQGLEFLIYFQGNSAPDKSGLPSDRFSAERTGGSVSTLTIQRTQQEDSAVYLCASTRTGTSTDTQYFGPGTRLTVL.

The chain links TRBV29-1 to TRBJ1-1; 7 bases line up with TRBD1. CDR3 length: 14 amino acids. Germline trimming cut 6 bases from V and 3 bases from J; bases unmatched to any gene: 10. CDR1 SQVTM and CDR2 ANQGSEA come from the germline V gene. The DNA for the CDR3 is TGCAGCGTCGCCAGGGGGGCGGAGGACACTGAAGCTTTCTTT. It yields the protein CSVARGAEDTEAFF.

This clonotype was recorded a few times. CDR3 amino acids: CSTRQGASTDTQYF. The CDR3 bases are TGCAGCACCCGACAGGGGGCAAGCACAGATACGCAGTATTTT. This chain links TRBV29-1 with TRBJ2-3, with TRBD1 matching over 10 bases. Trimming took 8 bases from V and 0 from J; bases not matched to a gene: 5. The germline V gene has CDR1 SQVTM and CDR2 ANQGSEA. The CDR3 is 14 residues long.